These 17 T cell receptor beta chains were sequenced from one sample in a study of T-cell reconstitution after alpha-beta-depleted transplantation in children. Molecular barcoding with unique molecular identifiers was used for the TCRbeta library. TCRdb reanalysed the PCR reads using MiXCR and keeps one entry per CDR3 protein. In the table there are nearly 550,000 distinct CDR3 sequences, around 20% of which are singletons. Sequences were derived from PBMCs from the stem cell graft donor, sampled from the stem cell graft. These receptors originate from a human donor who donated a stem cell graft to a child with acute lymphoblastic leukemia.

This clonotype came up once. The chain joins TRBV5-1 to TRBJ2-5; a possible D gene is TRBD1 (6 bases). The CDR3 spans 14 residues. Germline-derived CDR1 and CDR2 are SGHRS and YFSETQ. V lost 2 bases and J 0 bases, leaving 8 bases between the germline ends. CDR3 sequence (DNA): TGCGCCAGCAGCTTCCCAGGGGACCAAGAGACCCAGTACTTC. It specifies CASSFPGDQETQYF.

This clonotype came up a few times. The chain has TRBV5-1 and TRBJ2-5, with D perhaps matching TRBD2 (6 bases). V dropped 4 bases and J dropped 5 bases, with 24 bases sitting between them. The CDR3 is 17 amino acids. Germline V lookup: CDR1 SGHRS, CDR2 YFSETQ. The CDR3 DNA reads as TGCGCCAGCAGCCCCAGGCGGGCAGGACCCGGGAGCGAGACCCAGTACTTC. It translates to CASSPRRAGPGSETQYF.

This clonotype was seen a handful of times. J is TRBJ2-3 and V is TRBV29-1, with unresolved D. Germline CDR1 and CDR2: SQVTM and ANQGSEA. The CDR3 is 14 amino acids. Trimming took off 0 bases at V and 4 bases at J, with 11 bases between the two ends. CDR3 nucleotide sequence: TGCAGCGTTGAAGATTTCACGACTTCAGATACGCAGTATTTT. Translated, it gives CSVEDFTTSDTQYF.

Comment on this clonotype: One end of the junction varies from germline; a read error may be responsible. The chain couples TRBV12-3 or TRBV12-4 to TRBJ2-2; possibly TRBD2 for D (7 bases). There are 16 residues in the CDR3. The DNA for the CDR3 is TGTGCCAGTTCCGAACGGGGGGCCAGGGACACCGGGGAGCTGCTTTTT. It is translated as CASSERGARDTGELLF.

This chain joins TRBV5-1 and TRBJ2-5; either TRBD1 or TRBD2 may supply D (5 bases each). V was cut by 0 bases and J by 4 bases, with 13 bases left in between. The CDR3 totals 15 residues. CDR1 is SGHRS and CDR2 is YFSETQ in the germline V gene. The CDR3 region is CASSLGPGAGETQYF. The CDR3 DNA reads TGCGCCAGCAGCTTGGGACCCGGGGCTGGAGAGACCCAGTACTTC.

This clonotype came up a few times. The chain is built from TRBV7-9 and TRBJ2-2; D is unresolved. V lost 3 bases and J 6 bases, leaving 17 bases between the germline ends. The CDR3 consists of 16 residues. Germline V lookup: CDR1 SEHNR, CDR2 FQNEAQ (reference sequence). Written as DNA, the CDR3 is TGTGCCAGCAGCTTCAAACCGGTAGTTATAGCCGGGGAGCTGTTTTTT. Protein: CASSFKPVVIAGELFF.

V and J are TRBV15 and TRBJ1-5; weak D call: TRBD1 (6 bases). This CDR3 has 13 residues. Trimming removed 10 bases from V and 3 bases from J, with 13 bases in between. Looked up from germline, CDR1 is LNHNV and CDR2 is YYDKDF (reference sequence). CDR3 sequence reads: CAIGTSLNQPQHF. The CDR3 nucleotides read TGTGCCATCGGGACATCACTCAATCAGCCCCAGCATTTT.

This clonotype was recorded at least ten times. The J gene is TRBJ2-3, the V gene TRBV27, with 8 bases lining up with TRBD2. Losses at the gene ends were 8 bases for V and 1 base for J; bases not matched to a gene: 5. CDR3 length equals 14 residues. The germline CDR1 and CDR2 sequences are MNHEY and SMNVEV (reference sequence). As DNA, the CDR3 is TGTGCCAGCTCCAGCGGGAGAGGCACAGATACGCAGTATTTT. This gives the protein CASSSGRGTDTQYF.

V usage is TRBV4-1 and J usage is TRBJ2-7; possibly TRBD2 for D (7 bases). CDR1 and CDR2 (germline): MGHRA, YSYEKL. V was clipped by 4 bases and J by 4 bases, with 38 bases between them. The length of the CDR3 is 22 residues. The CDR3 coding sequence is TGCGCCAGCAGCCCTTCCCTGGGAGGGGCCCTGAGGAAAGAGGGGGGACCGTACGAGCAGTACTTC. It yields the protein CASSPSLGGALRKEGGPYEQYF.

There are many counts of this clonotype. V is TRBV20-1 and J is TRBJ2-3, with TRBD1 matching 7 bases. In germline, CDR1 is DFQATT, CDR2 SNEGSKA (reference sequence). There are 15 residues in the CDR3. With 0 bases clipped from V and 2 bases from J, the junction kept 5 bases outside the gene matches. As DNA, the CDR3 is TGCAGTGCTAGAGACCACAGGGGCTACACAGATACGCAGTATTTT. This codes for CSARDHRGYTDTQYF.

J is TRBJ2-1 and V is TRBV10-3, with 9 bases fitting TRBD2. The J segment lost 7 bases and the V segment lost 5 bases, leaving 12 bases of the junction unmatched. CDR1 is ENHRY, CDR2 SYGVKD, per germline. The CDR3 extends over 16 amino acids. The chain's CDR3 is CAISRVLAGDGNEQFF. CDR3 DNA: TGTGCCATCAGTCGTGTGTTAGCGGGAGACGGAAATGAGCAGTTCTTC.

V gene TRBV7-9 combines with J gene TRBJ1-5; TRBD1 might be the D (5 bases). The CDR3 contains 17 residues. Germline CDR1 is SEHNR and CDR2 is FQNEAQ (reference sequence). V lost 1 base and J 3 bases, leaving 16 bases between the germline ends. This CDR3 reads CASSLEGVTGYNQPQHF. The CDR3 DNA reads TGTGCCAGCAGCTTAGAAGGGGTGACGGGTTACAATCAGCCCCAGCATTTT.

The V and J genes are TRBV7-3 and TRBJ2-5; TRBD2 matches 9 bases. Trimming took 5 bases from V and 5 from J; bases not matched to a gene: 9. This CDR3 contains 15 residues. Germline CDR1 is SGHTA and CDR2 is FQGTGA. The CDR3: CASSPLAGKRETQYF. DNA for the CDR3: TGTGCCAGCAGCCCCCTAGCGGGAAAGCGGGAGACCCAGTACTTC.

In this sample, this clonotype turned up once. The rearrangement joins TRBV20-1 to TRBJ2-1; D is ambiguous. The CDR3 consists of 12 residues. Germline assignment: CDR1 DFQATT and CDR2 SNEGSKA (reference sequence). V lost 2 bases and J 8 bases, leaving 10 bases between the germline ends. The CDR3 reads CSARPTWDEQFF. The CDR3 nucleotides read TGCAGTGCTAGACCCACCTGGGATGAGCAGTTCTTC.

This clonotype has just a few counts. One junction end disagrees with the germline gene, perhaps due to a read error. The chain combines TRBV11-2 with TRBJ2-1; D may be TRBD2 (5 bases). Germline V CDR1 and CDR2: SGHAT, FQNNGV. The CDR3 is 15 amino acids. The CDR3, as DNA: TGTGCCAGCAGCCTAGATCGGGCGGAGGTAGGAGAGCAGTTCTTC. It specifies CASSLDRAEVGEQFF.

This clonotype occurred once. The chain combines TRBV29-1 with TRBJ2-2, with D uncertain. CDR3 length: 13 residues. CDR1 is SQVTM and CDR2 is ANQGSEA in the germline V gene. V lost 3 bases and J 2 bases, leaving 7 bases between the germline ends. CDR3 in amino acids: CSVDTANTGELFF. For the CDR3, the DNA is TGCAGCGTTGATACGGCAAACACCGGGGAGCTGTTTTTT.

The rearrangement links TRBV7-8 to TRBJ1-5; 8 nucleotides agree with TRBD1. The junction had 12 bases not matched to a gene; V was cut back by 1 base and J by 10 bases. CDR1 SGHVS and CDR2 FQNEAQ come from the germline V gene. The CDR3 length is 16 residues. The CDR3 DNA reads TGTGCCAGCAGCTTAGGGACAGGGAAGATCGACCACCCCCAGCATTTT. It specifies CASSLGTGKIDHPQHF.